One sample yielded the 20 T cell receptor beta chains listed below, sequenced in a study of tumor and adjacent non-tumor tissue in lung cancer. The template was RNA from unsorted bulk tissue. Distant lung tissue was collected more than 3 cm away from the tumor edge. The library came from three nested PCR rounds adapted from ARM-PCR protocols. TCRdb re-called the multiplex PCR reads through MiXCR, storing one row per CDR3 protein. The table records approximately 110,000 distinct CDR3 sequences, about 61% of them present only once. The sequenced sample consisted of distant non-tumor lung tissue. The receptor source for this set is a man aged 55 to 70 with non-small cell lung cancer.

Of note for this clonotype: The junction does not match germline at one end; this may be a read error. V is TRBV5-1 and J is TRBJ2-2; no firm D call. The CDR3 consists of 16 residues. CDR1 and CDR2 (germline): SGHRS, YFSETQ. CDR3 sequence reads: CTSCLEGFPNTGELFF. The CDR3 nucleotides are TGCACCAGCTGCTTGGAAGGATTCCCGAACACCGGGGAGCTGTTTTTT.

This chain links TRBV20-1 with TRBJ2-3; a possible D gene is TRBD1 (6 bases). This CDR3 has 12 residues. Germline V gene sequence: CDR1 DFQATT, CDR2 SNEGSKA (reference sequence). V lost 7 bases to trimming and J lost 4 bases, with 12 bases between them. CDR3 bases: TGCAGTGTTATGACAGGCGCAGATACGCAGTATTTT. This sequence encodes CSVMTGADTQYF.

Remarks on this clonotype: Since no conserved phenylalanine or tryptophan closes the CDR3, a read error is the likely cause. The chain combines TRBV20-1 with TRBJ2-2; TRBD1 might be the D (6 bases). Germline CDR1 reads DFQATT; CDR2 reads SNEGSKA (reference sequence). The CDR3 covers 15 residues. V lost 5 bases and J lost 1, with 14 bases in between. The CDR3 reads CSAGGRQVNTGELFL. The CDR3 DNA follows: TGCAGTGCTGGTGGGCGACAGGTGAACACCGGGGAGCTGTTTCTT.

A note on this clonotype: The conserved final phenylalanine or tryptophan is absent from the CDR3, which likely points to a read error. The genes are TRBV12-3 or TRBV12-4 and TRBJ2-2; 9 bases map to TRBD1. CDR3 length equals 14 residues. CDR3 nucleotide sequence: TGTGCCAGAAGTTCACCGGGACAGGGCGGGGAGCTGTTTTTG. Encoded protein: CARSSPGQGGELFL.

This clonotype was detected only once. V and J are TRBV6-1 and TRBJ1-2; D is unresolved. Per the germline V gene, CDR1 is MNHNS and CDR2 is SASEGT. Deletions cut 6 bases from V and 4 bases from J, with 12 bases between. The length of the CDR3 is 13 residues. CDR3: CASREVQRYGYTF. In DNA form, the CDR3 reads TGTGCCAGCAGAGAGGTGCAGCGCTATGGCTACACCTTC.

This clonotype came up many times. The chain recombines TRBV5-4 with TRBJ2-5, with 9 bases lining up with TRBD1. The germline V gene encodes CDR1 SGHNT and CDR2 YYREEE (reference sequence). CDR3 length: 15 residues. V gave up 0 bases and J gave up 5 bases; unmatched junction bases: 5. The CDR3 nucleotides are TGTGCCAGCAGCTTGGGGGACAGGGCCCAGGAGACCCAGTACTTC. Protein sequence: CASSLGDRAQETQYF.

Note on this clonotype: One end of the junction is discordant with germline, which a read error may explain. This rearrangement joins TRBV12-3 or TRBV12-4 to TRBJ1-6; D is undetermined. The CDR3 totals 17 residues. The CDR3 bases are TGTGCCAGCGGTTTAGCTTTGGGGTTCACGATTAATTCACCCCTCCACTTT. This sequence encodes CASGLALGFTINSPLHF.

The CDR3 bases are TGTGCCATCAGTGGGTCGACAGGGGCCGGGTCCGAGCAGTACTTC. It yields the protein CAISGSTGAGSEQYF. V and J are TRBV10-3 and TRBJ2-7; 8 bases line up with TRBD1. This CDR3 comprises 15 residues. CDR1 is ENHRY, CDR2 SYGVKD, per germline. V shed 4 bases and J 6 bases; nucleotides not matched to a gene: 11.

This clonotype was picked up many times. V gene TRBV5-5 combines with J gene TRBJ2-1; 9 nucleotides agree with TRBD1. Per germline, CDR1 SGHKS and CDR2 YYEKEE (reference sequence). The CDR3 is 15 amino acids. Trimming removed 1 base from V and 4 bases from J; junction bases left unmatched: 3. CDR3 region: CASSLQGTGYNEQFF. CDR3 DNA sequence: TGTGCCAGCAGCTTGCAAGGGACAGGGTACAATGAGCAGTTCTTC. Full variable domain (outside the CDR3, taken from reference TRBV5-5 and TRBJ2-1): DAGVTQSPTHLIKTRGQQVTLRCSPISGHKSVSWYQQVLGQGPQFIFQYYEKEERGRGNFPDRFSARQFPNYSSELNVNALLLGDSALYLCASSLQGTGYNEQFFGPGTRLTVL.

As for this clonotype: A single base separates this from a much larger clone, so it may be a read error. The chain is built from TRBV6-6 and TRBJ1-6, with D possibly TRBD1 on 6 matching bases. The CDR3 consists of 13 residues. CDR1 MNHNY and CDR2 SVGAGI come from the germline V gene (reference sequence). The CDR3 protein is CASGRGNNSPIHF. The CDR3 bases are TGTGCCAGCGGGAGGGGGAATAATTCACCCATCCACTTT.

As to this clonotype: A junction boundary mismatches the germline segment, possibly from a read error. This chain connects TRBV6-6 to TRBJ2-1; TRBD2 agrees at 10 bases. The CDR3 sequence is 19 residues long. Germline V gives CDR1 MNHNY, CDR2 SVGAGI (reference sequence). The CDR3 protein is CASMGAGGRRKQGYNDQFF. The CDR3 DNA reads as TGTGCCAGCATGGGAGCGGGAGGGCGGAGGAAGCAGGGCTACAATGACCAGTTCTTC.

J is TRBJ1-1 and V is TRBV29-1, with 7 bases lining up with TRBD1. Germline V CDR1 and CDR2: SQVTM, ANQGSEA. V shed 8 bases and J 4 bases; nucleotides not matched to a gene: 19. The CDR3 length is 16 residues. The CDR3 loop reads CSMGKGRQGPSTEAFF. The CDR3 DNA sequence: TGCAGCATGGGAAAAGGGCGACAGGGACCGAGCACTGAAGCTTTCTTT.

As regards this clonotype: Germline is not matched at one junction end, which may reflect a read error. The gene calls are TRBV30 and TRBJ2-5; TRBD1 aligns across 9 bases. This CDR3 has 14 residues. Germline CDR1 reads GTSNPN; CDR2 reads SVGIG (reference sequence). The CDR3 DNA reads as TGTGCCTGGAGTCTGGGGACAGGGCAAGAAACCCAGTACTTC. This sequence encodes CAWSLGTGQETQYF.

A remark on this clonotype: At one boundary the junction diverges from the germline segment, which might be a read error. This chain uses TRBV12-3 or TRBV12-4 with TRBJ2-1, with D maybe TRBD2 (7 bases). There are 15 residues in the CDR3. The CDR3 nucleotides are TGTGCCAGCAGTTTAGCAGGGGGGGCTTACAATGACCAGTTCTTC. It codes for CASSLAGGAYNDQFF.

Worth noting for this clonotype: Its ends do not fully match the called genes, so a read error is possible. In DNA, the CDR3 is TGTACCAGTAGTATCGGGACAGGGTCGAACACTGAAGCTTTCTTT. This sequence encodes CTSSIGTGSNTEAFF. The chain uses TRBV19 and TRBJ1-1; 9 nucleotides line up with TRBD1. Looked up from germline, CDR1 is LNHDA and CDR2 is SQIVND (reference sequence). CDR3 length: 15 amino acids.

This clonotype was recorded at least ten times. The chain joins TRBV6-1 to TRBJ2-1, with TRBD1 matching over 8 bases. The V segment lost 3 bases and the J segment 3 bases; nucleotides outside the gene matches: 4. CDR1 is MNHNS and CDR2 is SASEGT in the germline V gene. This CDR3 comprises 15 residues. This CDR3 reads CASSDGQGRYNEQFF. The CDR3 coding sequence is TGTGCCAGCAGTGATGGACAGGGCCGCTACAATGAGCAGTTCTTC.

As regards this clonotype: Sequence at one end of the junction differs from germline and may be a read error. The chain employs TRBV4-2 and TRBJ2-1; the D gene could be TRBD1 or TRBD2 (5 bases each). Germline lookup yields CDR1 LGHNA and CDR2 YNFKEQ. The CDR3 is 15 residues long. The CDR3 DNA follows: TGTACCAGCAGCCAAGTTTCTAGCAGGGACAATGAGCAGTTCTTC. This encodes CTSSQVSSRDNEQFF.

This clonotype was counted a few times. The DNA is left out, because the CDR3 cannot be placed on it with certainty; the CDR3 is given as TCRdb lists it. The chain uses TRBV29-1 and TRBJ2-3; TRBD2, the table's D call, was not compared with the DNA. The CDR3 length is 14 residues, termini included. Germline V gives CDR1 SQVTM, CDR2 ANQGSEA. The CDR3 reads CTVVLVGGPDTHYF.

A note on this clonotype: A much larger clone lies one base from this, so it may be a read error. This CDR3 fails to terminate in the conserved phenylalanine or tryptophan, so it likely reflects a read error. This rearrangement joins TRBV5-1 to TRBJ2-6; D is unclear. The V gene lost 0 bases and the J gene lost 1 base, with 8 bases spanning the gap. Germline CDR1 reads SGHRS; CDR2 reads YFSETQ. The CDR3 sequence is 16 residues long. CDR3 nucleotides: TGCGCCAGCAGCTTGGGGTTGGCTTCTGGGGCCAACGTCCTGACTCTC. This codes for CASSLGLASGANVLTL.

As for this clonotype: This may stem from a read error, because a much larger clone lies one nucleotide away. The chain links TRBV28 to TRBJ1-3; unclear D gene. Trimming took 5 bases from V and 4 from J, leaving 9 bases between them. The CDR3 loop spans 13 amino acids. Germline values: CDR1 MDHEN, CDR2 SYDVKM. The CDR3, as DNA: TGTGCCAGCAGTCGGTACAACGGAAACACCATATATTTT. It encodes CASSRYNGNTIYF. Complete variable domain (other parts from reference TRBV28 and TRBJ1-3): DVKVTQSSRYLVKRTGEKVFLECVQDMDHENMFWYRQDPGLGLRLIYFSYDVKMKEKGDIPEGYSVSREKKERFSLILESASTNQTSMYLCASSRYNGNTIYFGEGSWLTVV.